The clone carrying this TCR beta chain showed up just a few times. Its antigen remains unknown. CDR1 and CDR2 from the germline V gene are LGHNA and YSLEER. The CDR3 totals 15 residues. V gave up 0 bases and J gave up 1 base, with 9 bases separating them. The data derive from a study of cytomegalovirus exposure and HLA in healthy donors. Overall study findings and caveats: Versus the roughly 670-donor mean, an Asian-associated ancestry cluster reportedly showed fewer N-insertions in a later analysis. The classifier was said to identify cytomegalovirus status with high specificity and sensitivity. CMV serostatus stood as the only immune exposure information on hand.

It was with 60 Vbeta and 13 Jbeta primers that the PCR ran. Assay: immunoSEQ multiplex PCR; the TCRdb copy retains only in-frame clones and omits some. This sample has about 130,000 clones, with around 74% found just once. This chain links TRBV4-3 with TRBJ1-1, with D unclear. The sequence derives from a man aged 18-30 years in good health and CMV-seropositive. Sequenced material: PBMCs. The CDR3: CASSQDTATNTEAFF. The CDR3 DNA is TGCGCCAGCAGCCAAGATACAGCAACGAACACTGAAGCTTTCTTT.